The source of this T cell receptor beta chain is a study of cytomegalovirus exposure and HLA in healthy donors. Study-wide results and limits: As a later analysis revealed, most CMV-associated TCR beta chains appeared HLA-restricted.

Note on this clone: Its antigen is unknown.

Primers included in the PCR were 60 Vbeta and 13 Jbeta primers. Measured with immunoSEQ multiplex PCR; TCRdb has only the in-frame clones, and not every one. The sample holds about 140,000 clones, 70% to 80% seen once. The clonotype comes from a female donor in good health and CMV-seronegative. Sequenced: PBMCs.

DNA of the CDR3: TGCGCCAGCAGCACCCCCCAGACAGCGTTTGACACTGAAGCTTTCTTT. Amino acids: CASSTPQTAFDTEAFF. The chain recombines TRBV5-1 with TRBJ1-1; weak D call: TRBD1 (5 bases). This CDR3 has 16 residues. CDR1 and CDR2 from the germline V gene are SGHRS and YFSETQ. The V end was cut by 4 bases, the J end by 3 bases, with 19 bases between. Full variable domain (rest looked up from reference TRBV5-1 and TRBJ1-1): KAGVTQTPRYLIKTRGQQVTLSCSPISGHRSVSWYQQTPGQGLQFLFEYFSETQRNKGNFPGRFSGRQFSNSRSEMNVSTLELGDSALYLCASSTPQTAFDTEAFFGQGTRLTVV.